This TCR beta chain was identified in a study of CD8+ T cells in alopecia areata. Looking at the study overall: The study gave tofacitinib for 6 to 18 months, then 6 months off drug. General study results and limits: Sequencing of scalp samples also includes resident alphabeta T cells from normal skin.

There are 13 residues in the CDR3. The germline V gene has CDR1 MGHDK and CDR2 SYGVNS. V lost 6 bases, J lost 5 bases, and 11 bases lay in between. A word on this clone: Its matching antigen is unknown.

Treatment noted: oral pan-JAK inhibitor, 5-10 mg twice daily. RNA extraction was followed by reverse transcription into cDNA, which acted as the sequencing template. Profiled with immunoSEQ multiplex PCR; TCRdb holds only in-frame clones, not every one. The sample lists under 250,000 clones; approximately 70% were seen once. The TCR was taken from a human donor with alopecia areata. The sample was CD4+ T cells sorted from blood, taken around week 42, from a patient treated with tofacitinib. The chain has TRBV25-1 and TRBJ2-1; tentative D call: TRBD1 (6 bases). Here the CDR3 DNA reads TGTGCCAGCAGGGACAGTTTAGACAATGAGCAGTTCTTC. Residues: CASRDSLDNEQFF.